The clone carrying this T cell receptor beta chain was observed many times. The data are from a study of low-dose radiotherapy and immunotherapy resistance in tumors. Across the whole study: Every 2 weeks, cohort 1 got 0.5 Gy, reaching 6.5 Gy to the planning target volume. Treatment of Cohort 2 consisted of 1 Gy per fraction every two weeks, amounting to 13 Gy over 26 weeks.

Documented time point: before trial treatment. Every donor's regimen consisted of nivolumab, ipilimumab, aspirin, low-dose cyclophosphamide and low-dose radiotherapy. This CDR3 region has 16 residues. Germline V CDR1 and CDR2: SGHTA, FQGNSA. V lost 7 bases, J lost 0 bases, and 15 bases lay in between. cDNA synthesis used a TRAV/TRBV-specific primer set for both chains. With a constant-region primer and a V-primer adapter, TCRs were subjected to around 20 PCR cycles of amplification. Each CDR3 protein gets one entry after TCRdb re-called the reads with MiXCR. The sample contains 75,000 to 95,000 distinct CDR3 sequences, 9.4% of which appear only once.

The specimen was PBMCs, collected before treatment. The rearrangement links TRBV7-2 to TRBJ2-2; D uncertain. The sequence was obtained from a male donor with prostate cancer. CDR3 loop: CASIQKLGANTGELFF. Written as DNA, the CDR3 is TGTGCCAGCATCCAGAAATTGGGCGCGAACACCGGGGAGCTGTTTTTT.